This T cell receptor beta chain was found in a study of a mutant IDH1 vaccine in newly diagnosed glioma. Study-wide background: Once 4-6 weeks had passed after radiotherapy alone, vaccination started, or it started with temozolomide cycles.

Libraries were prepared by immunoSEQ multiplex PCR; TCRdb keeps only in-frame clonotypes and omits some of them. The table includes roughly 60,000 clones, about 80% detected once. CDR1 SGHVS and CDR2 FNYEAQ come from the germline V gene. V was clipped by 4 bases and J by 4 bases, with 7 bases between them. This CDR3 spans 13 amino acids. Comment on this clone: Its specificity is unknown.

The time point was: week 23, last vaccination. In the vaccine, a single dose held 300 ug of the mutant IDH1 20-mer peptide, along with topical imiquimod. The chain links TRBV7-6 to TRBJ2-2; D unclear. The specimen comprised PBMCs, sampled from a glioma patient whose treatment included an IDH1 peptide vaccine. This sequence originates from a man between 40 and 49 years old with glioma. The CDR3 region has the DNA TGTGCCAGCAGCTCCGACATCACCGGGGAGCTGTTTTTT. It encodes CASSSDITGELFF.